This TCR beta chain is from a study of cytomegalovirus exposure and HLA in healthy donors. The study's findings and limits: TCR beta V- and J-gene trimming, according to a later analysis, was linked to a missense DCLRE1C variant. Later on, an analysis tied 18,000 or so TCR beta sequences to HLA alleles at 0.05 false discovery rate.

Comment on this clone: Its antigen is unknown.

The PCR employed 60 Vbeta primers together with 13 Jbeta primers. Method: immunoSEQ multiplex PCR; TCRdb's copy keeps in-frame clones and lacks some. The table shows about 130,000 clones, with more than 65% occurring only once. What was sequenced was PBMCs. The origin of this receptor is a young man in good health and CMV-seropositive.

CDR3 residues: CASHLRQGLGGYTF. The CDR3 DNA follows: TGTGCCAGCCATCTACGACAGGGTTTGGGTGGCTACACCTTC. V is TRBV19 and J is TRBJ1-2; 7 positions agree with TRBD1. The CDR3 contains 14 residues. Germline CDR1 reads LNHDA; CDR2 reads SQIVND (reference sequence). With V trimmed by 9 bases and J by 7 bases, 14 bases remained unmatched.